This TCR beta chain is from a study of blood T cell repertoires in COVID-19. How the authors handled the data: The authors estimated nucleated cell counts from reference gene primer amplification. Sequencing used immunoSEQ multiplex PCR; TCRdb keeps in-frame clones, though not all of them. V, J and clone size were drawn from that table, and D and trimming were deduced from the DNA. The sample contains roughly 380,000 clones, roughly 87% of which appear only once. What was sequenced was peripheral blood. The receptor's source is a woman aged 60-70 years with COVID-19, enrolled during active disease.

CDR3 coding DNA: TGCAGTGCTAGTGATGACAGAAGCAACTATGGCTACACCTTC. Protein: CSASDDRSNYGYTF. This chain uses TRBV20-1 with TRBJ1-2, with D perhaps matching TRBD1 (5 bases). Between the trimmed V and J ends, which lost 3 bases and 2 bases, there was a span of 13 bases. Germline V lookup: CDR1 DFQATT, CDR2 SNEGSKA (reference sequence). This CDR3 spans 14 amino acids.